This T cell receptor (beta chain) was observed in a study of cytomegalovirus exposure and HLA in healthy donors. Study-level findings and limits: Most TCRs appeared rarely, but some public TCRs recurred in many donors. A prior analysis recorded that most TCR beta V segments were productive about 87% or about 30% of the time. CMV serostatus was the only recorded immune exposure for donors. The classifier, whose performance was assessed in both the original and validation cohorts, reportedly diagnosed cytomegalovirus status with high specificity and sensitivity.

The PCR was carried out with 60 Vbeta primers and 13 Jbeta primers. Sequencing used immunoSEQ multiplex PCR; TCRdb keeps in-frame clones, though not all of them. In the table there are about 190,000 clones, about 80% of which are singletons. Concerning this clone: Antigen: not known.

Per germline, CDR1 SGHDT and CDR2 YYEEEE. The CDR3 spans 12 residues. V was cut by 4 bases and J by 1 base, with 6 bases left in between. The chain has TRBV5-6 and TRBJ2-7; D is unclear. This TCR derives from a woman in her late teens or twenties in good health and CMV-seropositive. The material sequenced was PBMCs. CDR3 amino acids: CASSRYSYEQYF. Here the CDR3 DNA reads TGTGCCAGCAGCCGGTATTCCTACGAGCAGTACTTC.